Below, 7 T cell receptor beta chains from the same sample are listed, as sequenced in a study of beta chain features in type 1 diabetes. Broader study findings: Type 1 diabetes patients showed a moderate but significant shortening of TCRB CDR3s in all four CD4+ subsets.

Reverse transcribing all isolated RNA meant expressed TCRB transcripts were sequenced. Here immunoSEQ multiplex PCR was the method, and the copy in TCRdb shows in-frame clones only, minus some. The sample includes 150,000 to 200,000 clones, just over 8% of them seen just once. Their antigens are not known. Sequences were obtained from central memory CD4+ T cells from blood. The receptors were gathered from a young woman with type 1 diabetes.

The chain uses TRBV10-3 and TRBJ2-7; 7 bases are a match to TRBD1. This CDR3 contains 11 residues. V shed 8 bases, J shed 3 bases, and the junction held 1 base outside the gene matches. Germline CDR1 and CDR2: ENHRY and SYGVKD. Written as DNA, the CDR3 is TGTGCCATCGGACAGGACTACGAGCAGTACTTC. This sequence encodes CAIGQDYEQYF.

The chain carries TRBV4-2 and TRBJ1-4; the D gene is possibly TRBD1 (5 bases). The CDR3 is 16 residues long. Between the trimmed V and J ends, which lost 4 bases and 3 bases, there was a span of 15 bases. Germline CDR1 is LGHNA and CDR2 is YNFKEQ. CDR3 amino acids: CASSPKTAKANEKLFF. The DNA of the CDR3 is TGTGCCAGCAGCCCTAAGACAGCAAAAGCTAATGAAAAACTGTTTTTT.

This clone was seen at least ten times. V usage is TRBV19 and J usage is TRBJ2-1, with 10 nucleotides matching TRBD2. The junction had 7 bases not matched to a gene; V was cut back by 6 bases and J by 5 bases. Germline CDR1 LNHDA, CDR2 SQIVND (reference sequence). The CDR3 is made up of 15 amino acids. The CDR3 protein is CASREGLAYDNEQFF. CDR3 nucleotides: TGTGCCAGTAGGGAGGGACTAGCGTACGACAATGAGCAGTTCTTC.

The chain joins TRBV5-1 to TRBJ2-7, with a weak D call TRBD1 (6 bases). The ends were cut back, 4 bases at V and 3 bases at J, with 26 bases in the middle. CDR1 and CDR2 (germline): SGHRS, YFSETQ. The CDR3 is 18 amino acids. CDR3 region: CASSVTGTSGTRSYEQYF. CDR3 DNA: TGCGCCAGCAGCGTCACCGGGACCTCCGGGACAAGGAGCTACGAGCAGTACTTC.

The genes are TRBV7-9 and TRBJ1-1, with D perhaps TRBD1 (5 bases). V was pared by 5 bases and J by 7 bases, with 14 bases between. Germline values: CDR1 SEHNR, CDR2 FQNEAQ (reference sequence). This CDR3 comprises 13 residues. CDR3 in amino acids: CASSPRRGDEAFF. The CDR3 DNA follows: TGTGCCAGCAGCCCTCGGAGGGGCGATGAAGCTTTCTTT.

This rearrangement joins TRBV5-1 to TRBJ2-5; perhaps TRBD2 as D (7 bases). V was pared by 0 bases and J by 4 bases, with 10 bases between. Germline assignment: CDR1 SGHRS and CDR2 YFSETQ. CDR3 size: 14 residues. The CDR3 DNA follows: TGCGCCAGCAGCTTGGGGGGGGGCAGAGAGACCCAGTACTTC. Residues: CASSLGGGRETQYF.

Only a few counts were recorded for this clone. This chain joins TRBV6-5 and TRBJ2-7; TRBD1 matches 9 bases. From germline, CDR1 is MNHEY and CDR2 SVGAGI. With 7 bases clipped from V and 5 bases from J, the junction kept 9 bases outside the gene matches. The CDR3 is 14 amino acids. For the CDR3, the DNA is TGTGCCAGCACCTCCGGGACAGGGATACACGAGCAGTACTTC. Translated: CASTSGTGIHEQYF.